These 5 T cell receptor beta chains originate from one sample sequenced in a study of OX40 agonist ivuxolimab in advanced cancers. The data were produced by immunoSEQ multiplex PCR, yet TCRdb's version contains in-frame clones alone and is incomplete. The sample contains 20,000 to 25,000 clones, 70% to 85% of which appear only once. Specimen: CD4+ or CD8+ T cells sorted from blood, collected in a trial of the OX40 agonist ivuxolimab. Receptors originate from an adult with an advanced solid tumor such as melanoma, head and neck, liver or kidney cancer.

The chain combines TRBV4-2 with TRBJ2-1, with TRBD2 identical over 7 bases. There are 16 residues in the CDR3. The V gene's germline CDR1 is LGHNA and CDR2 YNFKEQ. With 0 bases clipped from V and 2 bases from J, the junction kept 4 bases outside the gene matches. The CDR3 DNA reads TGTGCCAGCAGCCAAGATATGAGCGGGACCTACAATGAGCAGTTCTTC. Amino acids: CASSQDMSGTYNEQFF.

The J gene is TRBJ1-1, the V gene TRBV28; TRBD1 agrees at 7 bases. The length of the CDR3 is 14 residues. CDR1 is MDHEN and CDR2 is SYDVKM in the germline V gene. Trimming removed 5 bases from V and 3 bases from J; junction bases left unmatched: 6. The DNA for the CDR3 is TGTGCCAGCAGTAGAACGACAGGGCACACTGAAGCTTTCTTT. Translation gives CASSRTTGHTEAFF.

CDR3 in DNA: TGTGCCTGGACAGCTCCAGCGAACACTGAAGCTTTCTTT. Its translation is CAWTAPANTEAFF. The V call is TRBV30, the J call TRBJ1-1, with no clear D. V was trimmed by 4 bases and J by 1 base, leaving 10 bases between them. CDR1 and CDR2 (germline): GTSNPN, SVGIG (reference sequence). CDR3 length: 13 amino acids.

The chain has TRBV10-2 and TRBJ2-7; unclear D gene. Germline values: CDR1 WSHSY, CDR2 SAAADI. Trimming removed 7 bases at V and 5 bases at J, with 6 bases between. The CDR3 consists of 10 residues. CDR3 sequence (DNA): TGCGCCAGCAAAGGCCACGAGCAGTACTTC. It codes for CASKGHEQYF.

V usage is TRBV27 and J usage is TRBJ2-5; 8 bases match TRBD2. The ends lost 3 bases at V and 4 bases at J; junction bases unmatched: 16. This CDR3 contains 18 residues. Germline V gene data show CDR1 as MNHEY and CDR2 as SMNVEV (reference sequence). The CDR3 sequence: CASSLSVAGPTWGETQYF. Here the CDR3 DNA reads TGTGCCAGCAGTTTGTCAGTAGCGGGACCCACTTGGGGAGAGACCCAGTACTTC.